A single sample gave rise to the 31 T cell receptor beta chains below, sequenced in a study of human T cells and chemical hapten exposure (dated by TCRdb to the early 2020s). The sample's time point label, decoded: patch test 1, 2 weeks after DPC sensitization. The treatment or condition label corresponds to: therapeutic diphenylcyclopropenone sensitization with weekly scalp DPC. The library came from RACE. TCRdb lists the instrument as NextSeq 500. TCRdb ran its own pipeline on the public reads, namely fastp trimming at Q25 and MiXCR clone calling, and kept in-frame beta chains. Every CDR3 protein is listed once, alongside the most common genes and DNA of its rows. A total of a few hundred thousand distinct CDR3 sequences appear in this sample, roughly 4.8% of them only once. The ten largest clones add up to 2% to 2.5% of the sample. The sample consisted of whole blood, taken in connection with sensitization to the hapten diphenylcyclopropenone (DPC). Receptors were obtained from a woman aged 45 to 65 with alopecia areata. Some clones in this sample may be carry-over from other donors' samples.

This clonotype has at least ten counts. V usage is TRBV6-1 and J usage is TRBJ1-1, with D perhaps TRBD1 (6 bases). This CDR3 contains 14 residues. The V end was cut by 6 bases, the J end by 6 bases, with 17 bases between. Germline V gene sequence: CDR1 MNHNS, CDR2 SASEGT. CDR3 nucleotides: TGTGCCAGCAGGGTAACCTACAGGGTCCCTGAAGCTTTCTTT. Amino acids: CASRVTYRVPEAFF.

This clonotype was observed many times. This chain connects TRBV20-1 to TRBJ2-2; TRBD1 might be the D (5 bases). The ends were cut back, 4 bases at V and 4 bases at J, with 7 bases in the middle. Looked up from germline, CDR1 is DFQATT and CDR2 is SNEGSKA (reference sequence). The CDR3 extends over 12 amino acids. The DNA of the CDR3 is TGCAGTGCTACCCAGGGCACCGGGGAGCTGTTTTTT. Its protein is CSATQGTGELFF.

The table lists this clonotype with a few counts. This chain uses TRBV7-9 with TRBJ2-7, with 7 bases lining up with TRBD1. J gave up 2 bases and V 5 bases, and 9 bases lay outside the gene matches. The CDR3 covers 15 residues. CDR1 and CDR2 (germline): SEHNR, FQNEAQ (reference sequence). The CDR3 loop is CASSPPARGTYEQYF. The DNA of the CDR3 is TGTGCCAGCAGCCCCCCGGCCAGGGGGACCTACGAGCAGTACTTC.

As to this clonotype: It may be a read error: a sequence one base away is much more abundant. This chain joins TRBV12-3 or TRBV12-4 and TRBJ1-3; 12 bases align to TRBD1. This CDR3 region has 17 residues. CDR3 sequence (DNA): TGTGCCAGCAGTTCCCCGGGACAGGGGGCAAGTGGAAACACCGTATATTTT. Protein: CASSSPGQGASGNTVYF.

This clonotype occurred many times. The rearrangement uses TRBV20-1 and TRBJ1-6; D is possibly TRBD1 (5 bases). The CDR3 extends over 13 amino acids. The V end was cut by 6 bases, the J end by 9 bases, with 15 bases between. The germline gives CDR1 DFQATT, CDR2 SNEGSKA (reference sequence). The chain's CDR3 is CSAGAGVGSPLHF. The CDR3 nucleotides are TGCAGTGCAGGGGCGGGTGTGGGTTCACCCCTCCACTTT.

This clonotype appeared a few times. The chain links TRBV6-5 to TRBJ2-7; TRBD1 matches 7 bases. The CDR3 covers 15 residues. V dropped 0 bases and J dropped 4; count of bases not matched to a gene: 6. Germline CDR1 MNHEY, CDR2 SVGAGI. The CDR3 is CASSYSRGGNYEQYF. In DNA form, the CDR3 reads TGTGCCAGCAGTTACTCGAGAGGGGGCAATTACGAGCAGTACTTC.

The rearrangement links TRBV6-5 to TRBJ2-5, with a weak D call TRBD2 (6 bases). V lost 8 bases to trimming and J lost 3 bases, with 13 bases between them. The CDR3 has 13 residues. CDR1 is MNHEY and CDR2 is SVGAGI in the germline V gene. The CDR3 is CASETGGKETQYF. The CDR3 region has the DNA TGTGCCAGCGAGACTGGGGGGAAAGAGACCCAGTACTTC.

The V call is TRBV29-1, the J call TRBJ1-1; D uncertain. Germline CDR1 reads SQVTM; CDR2 reads ANQGSEA. This CDR3 region has 12 residues. Between the trimmed V and J ends, which lost 7 bases and 4 bases, there was a span of 13 bases. The CDR3 nucleotides are TGCAGCGCCGAACGAGGTAGCACTGAAGCTTTCTTT. Translated: CSAERGSTEAFF.

This clonotype has ten or more counts. V usage is TRBV19 and J usage is TRBJ2-1; possible D gene TRBD2, 5 bases. Germline V gives CDR1 LNHDA, CDR2 SQIVND (reference sequence). With 0 bases removed from V and 1 base from J, the gap between germline ends came to 10 bases. The CDR3 has 16 residues. CDR3 DNA: TGTGCCAGTAGTATAGATCGGAGCGGTTCCTACAATGAGCAGTTCTTC. Translated, it gives CASSIDRSGSYNEQFF.

This clonotype was found many times. This sequence joins TRBV7-6 and TRBJ2-3; no clear D. This CDR3 has 15 amino acids. The germline gives CDR1 SGHVS, CDR2 FNYEAQ. V gave up 0 bases and J gave up 0 bases, with 7 bases separating them. The CDR3 nucleotides read TGTGCCAGCAGCTTAGCGCGGAGTAGCACAGATACGCAGTATTTT. Its protein product is CASSLARSSTDTQYF.

This clonotype was counted many times. The chain employs TRBV30 and TRBJ2-7; a possible D gene is TRBD1 (6 bases). Between the trimmed V and J ends, which lost 4 bases and 1 base, there was a span of 14 bases. This CDR3 has 14 residues. Germline V CDR1 and CDR2: GTSNPN, SVGIG (reference sequence). The CDR3 here is CAWIPPDRSYEQYF. CDR3 DNA sequence: TGTGCCTGGATTCCCCCCGACAGGTCCTACGAGCAGTACTTC.

There are many counts of this clonotype. DNA of the CDR3: TGTGCCATCAGTGAGGAGGGCACAGGGCTTCTGGCGACCCAGTACTTC. Amino acid sequence: CAISEEGTGLLATQYF. This rearrangement joins TRBV10-3 to TRBJ2-5; possible D gene TRBD1, 6 bases. CDR1 and CDR2 from the germline V gene are ENHRY and SYGVKD. The V end lost 2 bases, the J end lost 7 bases, and 20 bases lay between the germline ends. The CDR3 contains 16 residues.

The CDR3 DNA is TGTGCCAGCAGCGTAGCGAGGGGAGAGAATTCACCCCTCCACTTT. Translation: CASSVARGENSPLHF. V and J are TRBV9 and TRBJ1-6; TRBD1 is a possible D gene (5 bases). The CDR3 length is 15 residues. With 0 bases removed from V and 7 bases from J, the gap between germline ends came to 11 bases. CDR1 and CDR2 from the germline V gene are SGDLS and YYNGEE. The entire variable domain, with the rest obtained from reference TRBV9 and TRBJ1-6, is as follows: DSGVTQTPKHLITATGQRVTLRCSPRSGDLSVYWYQQSLDQGLQFLIQYYNGEERAKGNILERFSAQQFPDLHSELNLSSLELGDSALYFCASSVARGENSPLHFGNGTRLTVT.

This clonotype was seen repeatedly, ten times or more. J is TRBJ2-1 and V is TRBV6-2 or TRBV6-3, with D unclear. This CDR3 has 15 residues. Germline CDR1 is MNHEY and CDR2 is SVGEGT. Trimming took 2 bases from V and 6 from J, leaving 14 bases between them. The CDR3: CASSYRVAFTNEQFF. The CDR3 DNA reads TGTGCCAGCAGTTACCGGGTAGCCTTCACCAATGAGCAGTTCTTC.

As concerns this clonotype: A much larger clone differs by one base, so this may be a read error. This chain uses TRBV28 with TRBJ2-2; possibly TRBD2 for D (6 bases). This CDR3 has 15 residues. Germline CDR1 MDHEN, CDR2 SYDVKM. CDR3 bases: TGTGCCTGCAGTTTAGACGGGGGAAACACCGGGGAGCTGTTTTTT. Its translation: CACSLDGGNTGELFF.

Only a few counts were recorded for this clonotype. The V gene is TRBV24-1, the J gene TRBJ1-5; D possibly corresponds to TRBD1 (5 bases). Per the germline V gene, CDR1 is KGHDR and CDR2 is SFDVKD. Trimming removed 10 bases at V and 4 bases at J, with 10 bases between. CDR3 length: 12 residues. Here the CDR3 DNA reads TGTGCCACTGGGGCGGGTAATCAGCCCCAGCATTTT. Translation: CATGAGNQPQHF.

The sample holds a few counts of this clonotype. Written as DNA, the CDR3 is TGTGCCAGCACCTTCATAGGAGGCACTGAAGCTTTCTTT. Protein product: CASTFIGGTEAFF. This chain uses TRBV3-1 with TRBJ1-1; D remains ambiguous. The CDR3 is made up of 13 amino acids. V was trimmed by 7 bases and J by 4 bases, leaving 13 bases between them. CDR1 and CDR2 from the germline V gene are LGHDT and YNNKEL (reference sequence).

This clonotype was observed many times. The V and J genes are TRBV15 and TRBJ2-5; 9 nucleotides match TRBD2. Germline CDR1 reads LNHNV; CDR2 reads YYDKDF (reference sequence). The CDR3 length is 15 residues. V was pared by 5 bases and J by 6 bases, with 10 bases of the junction left unmatched. The DNA for the CDR3 is TGTGCCACCAGCGGCTCCGGGACTAGCTTACAGACCCAGTACTTC. Protein: CATSGSGTSLQTQYF.

V gene TRBV14 combines with J gene TRBJ1-4; D is undetermined. From germline, CDR1 is SGHDN and CDR2 FVKESK. The CDR3 is made up of 17 amino acids. Trimming shortened V by 0 bases and J by 5 bases, and 16 bases separated the two germline ends. The CDR3 coding sequence is TGTGCCAGCAGCCAAGACCTTTACGGATTCCGAAATGAAAAACTGTTTTTT. It encodes CASSQDLYGFRNEKLFF.

This clonotype was seen at least ten times. The chain combines TRBV20-1 with TRBJ2-7, with 7 nucleotides matching TRBD2. V lost 6 bases and J lost 7; bases outside the gene matches: 9. Germline CDR1 reads DFQATT; CDR2 reads SNEGSKA (reference sequence). The CDR3 covers 12 residues. In DNA, the CDR3 is TGCAGTGCCATGGCGGGGGAAGGGGAGCAGTACTTC. This translates into CSAMAGEGEQYF.

V gene TRBV18 combines with J gene TRBJ1-5, with TRBD1 identical over 8 bases. The CDR3 covers 16 residues. V was clipped by 6 bases and J by 7 bases; unmatched bases: 14. Germline assignment: CDR1 KGHSH and CDR2 LQKENI. The CDR3 is CASSLSTGTGGQPQHF. In nucleotides, the CDR3 is TGTGCCAGCTCCCTCTCAACGGGGACAGGTGGACAGCCCCAGCATTTT.

The V gene is TRBV29-1, the J gene TRBJ2-5; the match to TRBD2 covers 8 bases. The CDR3 covers 13 residues. The V gene end was trimmed by 7 bases and the J gene end by 4 bases; junction bases not matched to a gene: 8. Looked up from germline, CDR1 is SQVTM and CDR2 is ANQGSEA. The CDR3 DNA reads TGCAGCGCCTCCGGGACTAGACGAGAGACCCAGTACTTC. It is translated as CSASGTRRETQYF.

This clonotype has ten or more counts. The V gene is TRBV7-9, the J gene TRBJ2-7; 7 nucleotides align to TRBD2. CDR1 and CDR2 from the germline V gene are SEHNR and FQNEAQ (reference sequence). The J segment lost 5 bases and the V segment lost 6 bases, leaving 4 bases of the junction unmatched. The CDR3 covers 12 residues. Here the CDR3 reads CASRSTSDEQYF. CDR3 nucleotide sequence: TGTGCCAGCAGGAGTACTAGCGACGAGCAGTACTTC.

Ten or more counts support this clonotype. V usage is TRBV29-1 and J usage is TRBJ1-6; TRBD1 aligns across 9 bases. CDR1 is SQVTM, CDR2 ANQGSEA, per germline. The V and J ends lost 4 bases and 7 bases, in that order; junction bases with no gene match: 2. The CDR3 is 13 residues long. Written as DNA, the CDR3 is TGCAGCGTTGCGACAGGGGGGAATTCACCCCTCCACTTT. Translated: CSVATGGNSPLHF. The whole variable domain, filled in from reference TRBV29-1 and TRBJ1-6, reads SAVISQKPSRDICQRGTSLTIQCQVDSQVTMMFWYRQQPGQSLTLIATANQGSEATYESGFVIDKFPISRPNLTFSTLTVSNMSPEDSSIYLCSVATGGNSPLHFGNGTRLTVT.

This clonotype was detected many times. The CDR3 reads CAWSPGTVNQPQHF. The CDR3 region has the DNA TGTGCCTGGAGTCCAGGGACAGTCAATCAGCCCCAGCATTTT. This chain links TRBV30 with TRBJ1-5, with 7 bases that match TRBD1. Per germline, CDR1 GTSNPN and CDR2 SVGIG (reference sequence). Germline trimming cut 2 bases from V and 3 bases from J; bases unmatched to any gene: 4. The CDR3 contains 14 residues.

This clonotype was picked up a small number of times. The J gene is TRBJ1-2, the V gene TRBV13, with TRBD1 as a possible D gene (6 bases). V was pared by 3 bases and J by 6 bases, with 11 bases between. The CDR3 is 13 residues long. The germline V gene has CDR1 PRHDT and CDR2 FYEKMQ (reference sequence). The CDR3 loop reads CASSLGGQDGYTF. CDR3 nucleotides: TGTGCCAGCAGCTTGGGGGGGCAAGATGGCTACACCTTC.

This clonotype was seen at least ten times. This chain joins TRBV7-9 and TRBJ2-3; TRBD2 matches at 12 bases. This CDR3 region has 17 residues. V trimming: 6 bases; J trimming: 3 bases; junction bases outside the gene matches: 10. Germline CDR1 SEHNR, CDR2 FQNEAQ (reference sequence). The CDR3 region has the DNA TGTGCCAGCAGATTCCTAGCGGGAGGGCCCGGAACAGATACGCAGTATTTT. Encoded protein: CASRFLAGGPGTDTQYF.

Concerning this clonotype: A read error may explain this, as a much larger clone is one base away. V is TRBV12-5 and J is TRBJ1-1; D gene uncertain. Per the germline V gene, CDR1 is LGHNT and CDR2 is FRNRAP. There are 15 residues in the CDR3. The CDR3 DNA is TGTGCTAGAGGTTTGGTACAAGGCAGTTACACTGAAGCTTTCTTT. Its protein is CARGLVQGSYTEAFF.

This clonotype was observed at least ten times. Here the CDR3 reads CASSPLLSGTDTQYF. The CDR3 region has the DNA TGTGCCAGCAGCCCCCTACTTAGCGGTACAGATACGCAGTATTTT. This chain connects TRBV7-2 to TRBJ2-3; D is perhaps TRBD2 (6 bases). With 5 bases removed from V and 3 bases from J, the gap between germline ends came to 15 bases. The CDR3 has 15 residues. Germline-derived CDR1 and CDR2 are SGHTA and FQGNSA.

This clonotype was counted ten times or more. The genes are TRBV9 and TRBJ2-3; 8 bases match TRBD2. The CDR3 covers 15 residues. V trimming: 3 bases; J trimming: 8 bases; junction bases outside the gene matches: 11. Germline V gene lookup returns CDR1 SGDLS and CDR2 YYNGEE. The CDR3 DNA sequence: TGTGCCAGCAGCGCCGGGGGAGCGGGAGACTCTACGCAGTATTTT. It specifies CASSAGGAGDSTQYF.

This clonotype was observed many times. The chain links TRBV7-9 to TRBJ2-1, with a tentative D call TRBD1 (6 bases). Germline V gene sequence: CDR1 SEHNR, CDR2 FQNEAQ (reference sequence). This CDR3 has 14 amino acids. The germline V and J ends were trimmed by 5 bases and 8 bases, with 16 bases remaining between them. The CDR3 protein is CASSHYGTPDEQFF. CDR3 bases: TGTGCCAGCAGCCACTACGGGACACCGGATGAGCAGTTCTTC.